Following are 24 T cell receptor beta chains from one sample sequenced in a study of pediatric ulcerative colitis. Profiling relied on immunoSEQ multiplex PCR, and the TCRdb table lists in-frame clones only, not all of them. The sample consists of about 36,000 clones, around 78% of them appearing once. Sequencing was performed on blood. All receptors derive from a girl between 10 and 17 years old with moderate ulcerative colitis.

This chain links TRBV18 with TRBJ2-3; D uncertain. The CDR3 is made up of 13 amino acids. V was cut by 3 bases and J by 6 bases, with 10 bases left in between. Germline CDR1 and CDR2: KGHSH and LQKENI. The CDR3 nucleotides read TGTGCCAGCTCACCGACCCTGCCGGATACGCAGTATTTT. Amino acids: CASSPTLPDTQYF.

This chain uses TRBV4-2 with TRBJ1-1; D may be TRBD1 (6 bases). CDR3 length: 14 residues. CDR1 LGHNA and CDR2 YNFKEQ come from the germline V gene. V lost 4 bases, J lost 1 base, and 10 bases lay in between. This CDR3 reads CASSPQQGNTEAFF. The CDR3 nucleotides are TGTGCCAGCAGCCCCCAACAGGGGAACACTGAAGCTTTCTTT.

V usage is TRBV5-1 and J usage is TRBJ2-1; no firm D call. This CDR3 is 16 amino acids long. CDR1 and CDR2 (germline): SGHRS, YFSETQ. The V end lost 0 bases, the J end lost 0 bases, and 10 bases lay between the germline ends. The CDR3, as DNA: TGCGCCAGCAGCTTGGATGGCCGGAGCTCCTACAATGAGCAGTTCTTC. This codes for CASSLDGRSSYNEQFF.

The chain joins TRBV15 to TRBJ2-2; no clear D. Deletions cut 1 base from V and 2 bases from J, with 5 bases between. The CDR3 is 14 amino acids. Germline V gives CDR1 LNHNV, CDR2 YYDKDF (reference sequence). The CDR3 is CATSRGLNTGELFF. CDR3 sequence (DNA): TGTGCCACCAGCAGAGGGCTTAACACCGGGGAGCTGTTTTTT.

This chain connects TRBV21-1 to TRBJ1-1; TRBD1 is the table's D call, not checked against the DNA. TRBV21-1 is a pseudogene. The CDR3 is made up of 17 amino acids. The CDR3 DNA reads TGTGCCAGCAGCAAAGGTTGGGCCGAGTCCTCGAACACTGAAGCTTTCTTT. It translates to CASSKGWAESSNTEAFF.

This clone was picked up one time. The chain is built from TRBV7-9 and TRBJ1-3; weak D call: TRBD1 (5 bases). The CDR3 consists of 19 residues. Trimming took 4 bases from V and 3 from J, leaving 25 bases between them. CDR1 and CDR2 (germline): SEHNR, FQNEAQ (reference sequence). CDR3 residues: CASSSTQIRAAGSGNTIYF. CDR3 in DNA: TGTGCCAGCAGCTCCACCCAAATCCGGGCCGCAGGGAGTGGAAACACCATATATTTT.

V gene TRBV5-6 combines with J gene TRBJ1-1; TRBD1 aligns across 8 bases. Germline V lookup: CDR1 SGHDT, CDR2 YYEEEE. This CDR3 has 15 residues. Germline trimming cut 3 bases from V and 10 bases from J; bases unmatched to any gene: 14. The CDR3 region has the DNA TGTGCCAGCAGCTCGGGACAGGCGGTATCGGGTGGAGCTTTCTTT. This gives the protein CASSSGQAVSGGAFF. Using reference TRBV5-6 and TRBJ1-1 for the parts outside the CDR3, the full variable domain is DAGVTQSPTHLIKTRGQQVTLRCSPKSGHDTVSWYQQALGQGPQFIFQYYEEEERQRGNFPDRFSGHQFPNYSSELNVNALLLGDSALYLCASSSGQAVSGGAFFGQGTRLTVV.

The genes are TRBV27 and TRBJ2-1; possible D gene TRBD2, 6 bases. Trimming took 8 bases from V and 3 from J, leaving 20 bases between them. Germline lookup yields CDR1 MNHEY and CDR2 SMNVEV (reference sequence). The CDR3 contains 16 residues. CDR3 loop: CASAESGGSRYNEQFF. In DNA form, the CDR3 reads TGTGCCAGCGCCGAATCTGGAGGGTCCCGCTACAATGAGCAGTTCTTC.

The chain employs TRBV6-6 and TRBJ2-3; D not resolved. The CDR3 is made up of 11 amino acids. V was shortened by 4 bases and J by 5 bases, with 4 bases between the two germline ends. Looked up from germline, CDR1 is MNHNY and CDR2 is SVGAGI (reference sequence). The CDR3 DNA is TGTGCCAGCAGTTTACTAGATACGCAGTATTTT. The encoded protein is CASSLLDTQYF.

The CDR3: CASSMGPKNTEAFF. Here the CDR3 DNA reads TGTGCCAGCAGCATGGGACCTAAGAACACTGAAGCTTTCTTT. The chain carries TRBV5-4 and TRBJ1-1; D possibly corresponds to TRBD1 (5 bases). Deletions cut 4 bases from V and 1 base from J, with 11 bases between. Germline assignment: CDR1 SGHNT and CDR2 YYREEE (reference sequence). This CDR3 comprises 14 residues.

J is TRBJ1-1 and V is TRBV30; tentatively, D is TRBD1 (6 bases). Trimming took off 0 bases at V and 0 bases at J, with 11 bases between the two ends. Germline CDR1 is GTSNPN and CDR2 is SVGIG (reference sequence). This CDR3 has 15 residues. The CDR3 coding sequence is TGTGCCTGGAGTGTACAGGGTAGGGTGAACACTGAAGCTTTCTTT. Translation: CAWSVQGRVNTEAFF.

This chain joins TRBV11-2 and TRBJ2-7; perhaps D is TRBD1 or TRBD2 (5 bases each). Germline loops: CDR1 SGHAT, CDR2 FQNNGV. CDR3 length: 15 amino acids. V was shortened by 5 bases and J by 1 base, with 15 bases between the two germline ends. The CDR3 DNA reads TGTGCCAGCAGCCAACTCGGGGCGATGTCCTACGAGCAGTACTTC. Translated, it gives CASSQLGAMSYEQYF.

This clone was counted a single time. J is TRBJ2-7 and V is TRBV6-5, with 8 bases that match TRBD2. After removal of 4 bases from V and 8 bases from J, the junction contained 16 bases not matched to a gene. Germline values: CDR1 MNHEY, CDR2 SVGAGI. CDR3 length: 16 amino acids. The CDR3 loop reads CASSSTAGVGVTKQYF. CDR3 nucleotides: TGTGCCAGCAGTTCGACAGCGGGAGTGGGGGTGACGAAGCAGTACTTC.

Worth noting for this clone: A junction end diverges from the germline sequence, so it may reflect a read error. In DNA form, the CDR3 reads TGTGCCAGCGGCGTAGGAATAAACTCAGATACGCAGTATTTT. The encoded protein is CASGVGINSDTQYF. V and J are TRBV9 and TRBJ2-3; D ambiguous. The CDR3 spans 14 residues. Germline V gene sequence: CDR1 SGDLS, CDR2 YYNGEE.

V is TRBV2 and J is TRBJ2-7, with 7 positions matching TRBD2. The germline gives CDR1 SNHLY, CDR2 FYNNEI. After removal of 5 bases from V and 4 bases from J, the junction contained 8 bases not matched to a gene. The CDR3 length is 14 residues. The CDR3 sequence is CASSFTSARYEQYF. The CDR3, as DNA: TGTGCCAGCAGTTTTACTAGCGCTCGGTACGAGCAGTACTTC.

The V and J genes are TRBV11-3 and TRBJ2-1; D may be TRBD1 (6 bases). The ends were cut back, 8 bases at V and 10 bases at J, with 15 bases in the middle. The CDR3 length is 12 residues. The germline V gene encodes CDR1 SGHNT and CDR2 YENEEA. This chain's CDR3 is CASSRGLQEQFF. CDR3 sequence (DNA): TGTGCCAGCTCGAGGGGGTTACAGGAGCAGTTCTTC.

The chain has TRBV7-2 and TRBJ2-7; no definite D call. Between the trimmed V and J ends, which lost 0 bases and 5 bases, there was a span of 5 bases. The CDR3 spans 12 residues. CDR1 SGHTA and CDR2 FQGNSA come from the germline V gene. The chain's CDR3 is CASSLAQNEQYF. DNA of the CDR3: TGTGCCAGCAGCTTAGCGCAAAACGAGCAGTACTTC.

The V gene is TRBV7-3, the J gene TRBJ2-1, with 9 nucleotides matching TRBD1. Losses at the gene ends were 5 bases for V and 2 bases for J; bases not matched to a gene: 4. The germline V gene has CDR1 SGHTA and CDR2 FQGTGA. The CDR3 contains 15 residues. In DNA form, the CDR3 reads TGTGCCAGCAGCCCCGACAGGGGGACCTACAATGAGCAGTTCTTC. This codes for CASSPDRGTYNEQFF.

The rearrangement uses TRBV6-1 and TRBJ2-7; D is unclear. The CDR3 is 13 residues long. Germline V gives CDR1 MNHNS, CDR2 SASEGT. Trimming removed 1 base at V and 4 bases at J, with 8 bases between. CDR3 amino acids: CASSEGQPYEQYF. In DNA form, the CDR3 reads TGTGCCAGCAGTGAAGGGCAGCCTTACGAGCAGTACTTC.

The chain employs TRBV4-1 and TRBJ1-1, with TRBD1 as a possible D gene (5 bases). This CDR3 contains 17 residues. The germline V and J ends were trimmed by 0 bases and 1 base, with 15 bases remaining between them. Germline V CDR1 and CDR2: MGHRA, YSYEKL. The CDR3 DNA follows: TGCGCCAGCAGCCAAGATGTTGGTGAGGGACCGAACACTGAAGCTTTCTTT. Translation gives CASSQDVGEGPNTEAFF.

V is TRBV27 and J is TRBJ2-7; D may be TRBD1 or TRBD2 (5 bases each). The V gene lost 6 bases and the J gene lost 2 bases, with 20 bases spanning the gap. This CDR3 is built from 16 residues. Germline loops: CDR1 MNHEY, CDR2 SMNVEV (reference sequence). The CDR3 nucleotides read TGTGCCAGCAGCACTACATGGGACGCACGCACCTACGAGCAGTACTTC. Residues: CASSTTWDARTYEQYF.

This chain joins TRBV19 and TRBJ2-1, with 8 bases fitting TRBD2. CDR3 length: 16 residues. From germline, CDR1 is LNHDA and CDR2 SQIVND (reference sequence). Trimming took 0 bases from V and 12 from J; bases not matched to a gene: 13. CDR3 in DNA: TGTGCCAGTAGTATAGATCTTCGGACTAGCACGCGATGGCAGTTCTTC. It specifies CASSIDLRTSTRWQFF.

The chain is built from TRBV6-5 and TRBJ2-2; D call uncertain. Trimming took 0 bases from V and 6 from J, leaving 8 bases between them. Germline V gene lookup returns CDR1 MNHEY and CDR2 SVGAGI. The CDR3 runs 14 residues. DNA for the CDR3: TGTGCCAGCAGTTACTCGGCCGTCGCCGGGGAGCTGTTTTTT. Protein product: CASSYSAVAGELFF.

The genes are TRBV9 and TRBJ1-5; D call uncertain. V lost 0 bases and J 2 bases, leaving 6 bases between the germline ends. The CDR3 covers 14 residues. Germline V gives CDR1 SGDLS, CDR2 YYNGEE. CDR3 nucleotides: TGTGCCAGCAGCGTAGGCGGGGGCAATCAGCCCCAGCATTTT. It yields the protein CASSVGGGNQPQHF.